The T cell receptor beta chain described here comes from a study of a mutant IDH1 vaccine in newly diagnosed glioma. The time point denotes: baseline, week 1 (first vaccination visit). Treatment noted: pre-vaccination baseline after standard-of-care therapy. Sequencing used immunoSEQ multiplex PCR; TCRdb keeps in-frame clones, though not all of them. The sample contains approximately 88,000 clones, roughly 75% of which appear only once. CDR1 and CDR2 (germline): MDHEN, SYDVKM. This CDR3 has 14 amino acids. The V gene lost 5 bases and the J gene lost 6 bases, with 16 bases spanning the gap. The receptor was isolated from a man aged 40-50 years with glioma. This chain joins TRBV28 and TRBJ2-5, with a possible D match to TRBD1 (5 bases). Specimen: PBMCs, collected from a glioma patient treated with radiotherapy, temozolomide or both. CDR3 loop: CASSGAGKWQTQYF. The DNA for the CDR3 is TGTGCCAGCAGTGGGGCAGGGAAGTGGCAGACCCAGTACTTC.